The sequence of this T cell receptor beta chain was determined in a study of cytomegalovirus exposure and HLA in healthy donors. To note about this clone: Its specificity is not known.

CDR3 size: 14 residues. From germline, CDR1 is LNHDA and CDR2 SQIVND (reference sequence). Trimming stripped 1 base from V and 2 bases from J, with 9 bases between. Study observations and caveats: Later analysis suggested links between common viral pathogens and several top significant clusters. Serostatus for CMV was the only available immune exposure information.

Amplification used 60 Vbeta primers and 13 Jbeta primers. Clones were read by immunoSEQ multiplex PCR, and TCRdb kept only the in-frame ones, dropping some. The sample lists about 70,000 clones, roughly 74% occurring once. The source material was PBMCs. This sequence was found in a human donor in good health. J is TRBJ2-7 and V is TRBV19; D perhaps matches TRBD2 (5 bases). CDR3 residues: CASSIGGKTYEQYF. CDR3 DNA sequence: TGTGCCAGTAGTATAGGAGGGAAAACCTACGAGCAGTACTTC.